The 26 T cell receptor beta chains in this list originate from one sample, sequenced in a study of blood T cell repertoires in COVID-19. Clones were sequenced by immunoSEQ multiplex PCR, and TCRdb holds only the in-frame ones, with some missing. The data show about 200,000 clones, 82% seen once. Input material: peripheral blood. The receptors come from a woman aged 80 or over with COVID-19, enrolled during active disease.

This clone was counted between two and nine times. This chain uses TRBV5-8 with TRBJ2-5; 12 bases agree with TRBD2. The CDR3 contains 15 residues. V was pared by 4 bases and J by 4 bases, with 5 bases of the junction left unmatched. From germline, CDR1 is SGHTS and CDR2 YDEGEE. DNA for the CDR3: TGTGCCAGCAGCCGACCTAGCGGGAGGGGAGAGACCCAGTACTTC. Its translation is CASSRPSGRGETQYF. The entire variable domain, with the rest obtained from reference TRBV5-8 and TRBJ2-5, is as follows: EAGVTQSPTHLIKTRGQQATLRCSPISGHTSVYWYQQALGLGLQFLLWYDEGEERNRGNFPPRFSGRQFPNYSSELNVNALELEDSALYLCASSRPSGRGETQYFGPGTRLLVL.

This clone has only a few counts. The genes are TRBV28 and TRBJ1-5; D unresolved. The CDR3 sequence is 12 residues long. CDR1 is MDHEN, CDR2 SYDVKM, per germline. Trimming removed 4 bases at V and 7 bases at J, with 8 bases between. CDR3 coding DNA: TGTGCCAGCAGTTCCCCCCCGCAGCCCCAGCATTTT. Its protein product is CASSSPPQPQHF.

This rearrangement joins TRBV29-1 to TRBJ1-1; D gene ambiguous. V gave up 0 bases and J gave up 8 bases, with 19 bases separating them. CDR1 is SQVTM, CDR2 ANQGSEA, per germline. The CDR3 loop spans 15 amino acids. CDR3 residues: CSVEESGLVRKEAFF. Here the CDR3 DNA reads TGCAGCGTTGAAGAAAGCGGTCTAGTACGGAAAGAAGCTTTCTTT. Looking up the rest from reference TRBV29-1 and TRBJ1-1 gives the full variable domain: SAVISQKPSRDICQRGTSLTIQCQVDSQVTMMFWYRQQPGQSLTLIATANQGSEATYESGFVIDKFPISRPNLTFSTLTVSNMSPEDSSIYLCSVEESGLVRKEAFFGQGTRLTVV.

The chain links TRBV2 to TRBJ1-2; tentatively, D is TRBD1 (5 bases). The CDR3 totals 11 residues. CDR1 SNHLY and CDR2 FYNNEI come from the germline V gene. V shed 5 bases and J shed 5 bases, with 6 bases lying between them. The CDR3 reads CASSRQYGYTF. The CDR3, as DNA: TGTGCCAGCAGTCGACAGTATGGCTACACCTTC.

The V and J genes are TRBV6-5 and TRBJ2-2, with 8 positions matching TRBD2. The CDR3 has 15 amino acids. The V gene end was trimmed by 7 bases and the J gene end by 1 base; junction bases not matched to a gene: 5. CDR1 and CDR2 from the germline V gene are MNHEY and SVGAGI. As DNA, the CDR3 is TGTGCCAGCACTCGGGGGGGCAGGAACACCGGGGAGCTGTTTTTT. As protein: CASTRGGRNTGELFF.

This clone was observed a single time. The rearrangement links TRBV7-9 to TRBJ2-7; TRBD1 aligns across 8 bases. Trimming took 4 bases from V and 7 from J; bases not matched to a gene: 6. CDR1 and CDR2 (germline): SEHNR, FQNEAQ (reference sequence). This CDR3 has 13 residues. This CDR3 is CASSSQGAGEQYF. The CDR3 nucleotides read TGTGCCAGCAGCTCTCAGGGGGCGGGAGAGCAGTACTTC.

This clone was detected only a few times. The rearrangement links TRBV9 to TRBJ2-2; 14 bases agree with TRBD2. The CDR3 extends over 16 amino acids. Germline CDR1 is SGDLS and CDR2 is YYNGEE. V lost 4 bases and J lost 5; bases outside the gene matches: 4. CDR3 nucleotides: TGTGCCAGCAGCCCGGGACTAGCGGGAGCTACCGGGGAGCTGTTTTTT. Its translation: CASSPGLAGATGELFF.

CDR3 amino acids: CASSLTGEDQPQHF. The CDR3 DNA is TGCGCCAGCAGCTTAACGGGGGAGGATCAGCCCCAGCATTTT. The chain links TRBV5-1 to TRBJ1-5, with a tentative D call TRBD1 (5 bases). V was clipped by 2 bases and J by 5 bases, with 11 bases between them. From germline, CDR1 is SGHRS and CDR2 YFSETQ. This CDR3 is built from 14 residues.

The rearrangement links TRBV13 to TRBJ2-5; 7 bases match TRBD1. Per germline, CDR1 PRHDT and CDR2 FYEKMQ (reference sequence). The J segment lost 0 bases and the V segment lost 5 bases, leaving 9 bases of the junction unmatched. This CDR3 contains 16 residues. The CDR3 reads CASSPGTEANQETQYF. The CDR3 DNA reads as TGTGCCAGCAGCCCTGGGACAGAAGCCAACCAAGAGACCCAGTACTTC.

This chain connects TRBV27 to TRBJ1-3; D is perhaps TRBD1 (5 bases). CDR3 length: 14 residues. V was clipped by 5 bases and J by 4 bases, with 12 bases between them. Germline assignment: CDR1 MNHEY and CDR2 SMNVEV (reference sequence). CDR3 sequence: CASSASGSGNTIYF. Here the CDR3 DNA reads TGTGCCAGCAGTGCTTCAGGGTCAGGAAACACCATATATTTT.

The chain combines TRBV10-3 with TRBJ1-6; 9 nucleotides line up with TRBD1. J was trimmed by 7 bases and V by 6 bases; bases with no gene match: 7. This CDR3 spans 15 amino acids. Germline assignment: CDR1 ENHRY and CDR2 SYGVKD. The DNA for the CDR3 is TGTGCCATCAGATACTCCGGGACAGGGAATTCACCCCTCCACTTT. This codes for CAIRYSGTGNSPLHF.

This clone was seen once. V is TRBV19 and J is TRBJ1-5, with D unclear. CDR3 size: 13 residues. Per germline, CDR1 LNHDA and CDR2 SQIVND (reference sequence). V shed 6 bases and J shed 5 bases, with 11 bases lying between them. The CDR3 DNA follows: TGTGCCAGTAGCCTTCAGACTCATCAGCCCCAGCATTTT. It is translated as CASSLQTHQPQHF.

The J gene is TRBJ2-5, the V gene TRBV2, with 7 bases identical to TRBD2. Germline CDR1 is SNHLY and CDR2 is FYNNEI. The CDR3 contains 15 residues. Losses at the gene ends were 6 bases for V and 3 bases for J; bases not matched to a gene: 10. CDR3 residues: CASSLMGEGEETQYF. The DNA for the CDR3 is TGTGCCAGCAGCCTAATGGGGGAGGGAGAAGAGACCCAGTACTTC. Drawing the rest from reference TRBV2 and TRBJ2-5, the complete variable domain is EPEVTQTPSHQVTQMGQEVILRCVPISNHLYFYWYRQILGQKVEFLVSFYNNEISEKSEIFDDQFSVERPDGSNFTLKIRSTKLEDSAMYFCASSLMGEGEETQYFGPGTRLLVL.

The rearrangement links TRBV19 to TRBJ2-5; the D is unclear. Trimming shortened V by 4 bases and J by 0 bases, and 6 bases separated the two germline ends. This CDR3 comprises 13 residues. CDR1 LNHDA and CDR2 SQIVND come from the germline V gene (reference sequence). CDR3 in DNA: TGTGCCAGTAGTAACACATACCAAGAGACCCAGTACTTC. Protein product: CASSNTYQETQYF. Based on the CDR3 plus reference TRBV19 and TRBJ2-5, the full variable domain is DGGITQSPKYLFRKEGQNVTLSCEQNLNHDAMYWYRQDPGQGLRLIYYSQIVNDFQKGDIAEGYSVSREKKESFPLTVTSAQKNPTAFYLCASSNTYQETQYFGPGTRLLVL.

This clone was observed a single time. V is TRBV20-1 and J is TRBJ1-2; D is unclear. The V gene's germline CDR1 is DFQATT and CDR2 SNEGSKA (reference sequence). The CDR3 spans 12 residues. Trimming took 6 bases from V and 4 from J, leaving 12 bases between them. CDR3 sequence (DNA): TGCAGTGCAAGTTCTCCCAGCTATGGCTACACCTTC. Translation gives CSASSPSYGYTF.

This sequence joins TRBV24-1 and TRBJ2-2; 7 bases line up with TRBD2. There are 14 residues in the CDR3. CDR1 is KGHDR, CDR2 SFDVKD, per germline. The junction had 11 bases not matched to a gene; V was cut back by 9 bases and J by 8 bases. Written as DNA, the CDR3 is TGTGCCACCTCGGCGGGGGTCGAAGGAGGGGAGCTGTTTTTT. This encodes CATSAGVEGGELFF.

The chain employs TRBV7-2 and TRBJ1-3; 7 bases are a match to TRBD1. The CDR3 has 16 residues. Germline V gives CDR1 SGHTA, CDR2 FQGNSA. Trimming cost V 5 bases and J 0 bases; bases outside gene matches: 7. This CDR3 reads CASSPTGVDSGNTIYF. CDR3 in DNA: TGTGCCAGCAGCCCAACAGGGGTCGACTCTGGAAACACCATATATTTT.

The chain links TRBV7-3 to TRBJ2-3; D is possibly TRBD2 (6 bases). Trimming cost V 5 bases and J 6 bases, with 12 bases left between them. The CDR3 consists of 13 residues. Per the germline V gene, CDR1 is SGHTA and CDR2 is FQGTGA. As DNA, the CDR3 is TGTGCCAGCAGCCAAACTACTAGCGATACGCAGTATTTT. The encoded protein is CASSQTTSDTQYF.

The genes are TRBV18 and TRBJ1-1, with D unclear. Trimming removed 6 bases from V and 6 bases from J, with 17 bases in between. The germline gives CDR1 KGHSH, CDR2 LQKENI. This CDR3 contains 14 residues. CDR3 loop: CASSRAMGVAEAFF. The CDR3 region has the DNA TGTGCCAGCTCCCGGGCGATGGGAGTCGCTGAAGCTTTCTTT.

The chain employs TRBV28 and TRBJ1-1; 10 nucleotides agree with TRBD1. The V gene's germline CDR1 is MDHEN and CDR2 SYDVKM. V trimming: 5 bases; J trimming: 1 base; junction bases outside the gene matches: 10. The CDR3 totals 17 residues. The CDR3 bases are TGTGCCAGCAGTACCACCGGGACAGGGGCCGGGAACACTGAAGCTTTCTTT. Translating gives CASSTTGTGAGNTEAFF.

V is TRBV7-9 and J is TRBJ1-6; D gene unclear. Germline V gives CDR1 SEHNR, CDR2 FQNEAQ (reference sequence). This CDR3 is 13 amino acids long. The ends were cut back, 7 bases at V and 11 bases at J, with 15 bases in the middle. This CDR3 reads CASTLLGGAPLHF. CDR3 DNA sequence: TGTGCCAGCACCCTATTAGGAGGCGCACCCCTCCACTTT.

V gene TRBV28 combines with J gene TRBJ1-2; 7 nucleotides match TRBD1. CDR3 length: 17 residues. The V gene end was trimmed by 4 bases and the J gene end by 6 bases; junction bases not matched to a gene: 17. Germline CDR1 MDHEN, CDR2 SYDVKM. The CDR3 DNA reads as TGTGCCAGCAGTTACAGATACCGGACAGGCGGAGTGAATGGCTACACCTTC. It is translated as CASSYRYRTGGVNGYTF.

Here the CDR3 DNA reads TGTGCCTGGACAGGGAGGGATGAAGCTTTCTTT. It specifies CAWTGRDEAFF. The chain combines TRBV30 with TRBJ1-1; D is perhaps TRBD1 (5 bases). The CDR3 runs to 11 residues. Trimming shortened V by 4 bases and J by 7 bases, and 10 bases separated the two germline ends. Germline assignment: CDR1 GTSNPN and CDR2 SVGIG (reference sequence).

V gene TRBV9 combines with J gene TRBJ2-1, with 10 bases identical to TRBD2. With 4 bases clipped from V and 9 bases from J, the junction kept 10 bases outside the gene matches. From germline, CDR1 is SGDLS and CDR2 YYNGEE. The CDR3 runs 15 residues. CDR3 nucleotide sequence: TGTGCCAGCAGCTCTAGCGGGGGTGACGGGGGTGAGCAGTTCTTC. It is translated as CASSSSGGDGGEQFF.

This sequence joins TRBV29-1 and TRBJ1-1, with 7 bases fitting TRBD1. The CDR3 spans 10 residues. The junction had 4 bases not matched to a gene; V was cut back by 7 bases and J by 8 bases. Germline CDR1 is SQVTM and CDR2 is ANQGSEA. The CDR3 nucleotides read TGCAGCGGGGGACAGACAGAAGCTTTCTTT. This gives the protein CSGGQTEAFF.

The V and J genes are TRBV19 and TRBJ1-5; D possibly corresponds to TRBD1 (5 bases). Trimming shortened V by 7 bases and J by 11 bases, and 21 bases separated the two germline ends. The germline gives CDR1 LNHDA, CDR2 SQIVND (reference sequence). The CDR3 runs to 14 residues. Written as DNA, the CDR3 is TGTGCCAGTACCACCGGAGGGGCCACGAGGGCCCAGCATTTT. This encodes CASTTGGATRAQHF.